The clone carrying this T cell receptor (beta chain) was recorded only once. Per the original data handling: By means of reference gene primer amplification, nucleated cell counts were estimated. Profiled with immunoSEQ multiplex PCR; TCRdb holds only in-frame clones, not every one. V and J calls and clone size are given by that table; D and trimming were obtained from the DNA. The sample shows 250,000 or so clones, more than 80% of them seen only once. Germline lookup yields CDR1 MNHEY and CDR2 SVGAGI. J lost 4 bases, V lost 4 bases, and 4 bases had no gene match. This CDR3 spans 15 amino acids. These data originate in a study of blood T cell repertoires in COVID-19.

The chain links TRBV6-5 to TRBJ1-1; 12 bases match TRBD1. Material: peripheral blood. This receptor was identified in a man aged 30 to 45 with COVID-19, enrolled during active disease. The CDR3 region has the DNA TGTGCCAGCAGTTCCCTGGGACAGGGGGCCACTGAAGCTTTCTTT. Translation gives CASSSLGQGATEAFF.